The present TCR beta chain was sequenced within a study of technical replicates of blood from a few donors. TCRdb's table, derived via immunoSEQ multiplex PCR, lists solely in-frame clones and lacks some. The table lists over 8,000 clones, roughly 88% of them singletons. The specimen sequenced was PBMCs. This receptor was obtained from a human donor in good health.

This chain's CDR3 is CASSWGQGANYGYTF. The CDR3 region has the DNA TGTGCCAGCAGCTGGGGACAGGGTGCTAACTATGGCTACACCTTC. The chain has TRBV7-9 and TRBJ1-2, with 9 bases matching TRBD1. The V gene's germline CDR1 is SEHNR and CDR2 FQNEAQ (reference sequence). Trimming at V came to 4 bases and at J to 0 bases, leaving 3 bases not matched to a gene. CDR3 length: 15 residues. The variable domain in full, completed from reference TRBV7-9 and TRBJ1-2, reads DTGVSQNPRHKITKRGQNVTFRCDPISEHNRLYWYRQTLGQGPEFLTYFQNEAQLEKSRLLSDRFSAERPKGSFSTLEIQRTEQGDSAMYLCASSWGQGANYGYTFGSGTRLTVV.